This is a list of T cell receptor beta chains from one sample in a study of prognosis after radiotherapy for stage I lung cancer. TCRdb analysed the multiplex PCR reads with MiXCR anew, one entry per CDR3 protein. The data hold 45,000 to 70,000 distinct CDR3 sequences, with about 25% observed a single time. This sample comprised PBMCs, obtained before or after stereotactic body radiation therapy (not recorded which). The receptors derive from a donor over 45 with non-small cell lung cancer. Each CDR3 is given with its conserved first and last residue. The order of the fields is J gene, V gene, D gene, clone size, CDR3 protein, CDR3 DNA. The D gene is left open where the match is weak. The size entry is marked missing in some rows and otherwise reads once, few, many or a size class.

TRBJ1-1 TRBV6-5 . many CASSYPRYEAFF TGTGCCAGCAGTTACCCCCGCTACGAAGCTTTCTTT
TRBJ2-7 TRBV6-1 . . CASSGRVRYEQYF TGTGCCAGCAGTGGACGTGTGCGCTACGAGCAGTACTTC
TRBJ2-7 TRBV18 . many CASSAAAETYEQYF TGTGCCAGCTCAGCCGCCGCGGAGACCTACGAGCAGTACTTC
TRBJ1-2 TRBV6-5 . many CASSSPGFYGYTF TGTGCCAGCAGTTCCCCAGGGTTCTATGGCTACACCTTC
TRBJ2-5 TRBV7-2 . . CASSLAGRRRMAQYF TGTGCCAGCAGCTTAGCGGGCAGGCGGCGGATGGCACAGTACTTC
TRBJ1-5 TRBV6-1 . many CASWAGGNQPQHF TGTGCCAGCTGGGCTGGGGGCAATCAGCCCCAGCATTTT
TRBJ1-2 TRBV2 . many CASSVSGVEYGYTF TGTGCCAGCAGTGTCAGTGGGGTAGAATATGGCTACACCTTC
TRBJ2-6 TRBV6-2/TRBV6-3 TRBD1 . CASSRDRERSGDNVLTF TGTGCCAGCAGTAGGGACAGGGAACGCTCTGGGGACAACGTCCTGACTTTC
TRBJ2-1 TRBV29-1 . few CSVEDGGRKNEQFF TGCAGCGTTGAAGATGGGGGGAGGAAGAATGAGCAGTTCTTC
TRBJ2-2 TRBV30 . many CAWRRGGELFF TGTGCCTGGAGGAGGGGCGGGGAGCTGTTTTTT
TRBJ1-6 TRBV6-6 . . CASSYSRQGNSPLHF TGTGCCAGCAGTTACTCGCGGCAGGGTAACTCACCCCTACACTTT
TRBJ2-2 TRBV19 TRBD1 many CASRGGEGGVYTGELFF TGTGCCAGTAGGGGTGGTGAAGGGGGCGTCTACACCGGGGAGCTGTTTTTT
TRBJ2-3 TRBV20-1 . . CSVATAGIRADTQYF TGCAGTGTTGCGACGGCCGGAATAAGGGCAGATACGCAGTATTTT
TRBJ2-5 TRBV20-1 TRBD1 many CSARDRPGQLGETQYF TGCAGTGCTAGAGATCGTCCGGGACAGCTAGGAGAGACCCAGTACTTC
TRBJ2-7 TRBV6-2/TRBV6-3 . . CASREACTAYEQYF TGTGCCAGCAGGGAAGCGTGTACCGCCTACGAGCAGTACTTC
TRBJ2-7 TRBV2 TRBD1 many CASSWDRGNEQYF TGTGCCAGCAGCTGGGACAGGGGGAACGAGCAGTACTTC
TRBJ2-1 TRBV12-5 TRBD1 many CASASTGGNEQFF TGTGCTAGTGCCTCGACAGGGGGCAATGAGCAGTTCTTC
TRBJ1-2 TRBV5-6 . many CASSFRENYGYTF TGTGCCAGCAGCTTCAGGGAGAACTATGGCTACACCTTC
TRBJ1-3 TRBV27 . . CASSSSPGNTIYF TGTGCCAGCAGTTCATCTCCTGGAAACACCATATATTTT
TRBJ2-3 TRBV19 TRBD2 many CASSRGGLHTDTQYF TGTGCCAGTAGTCGGGGGGGACTCCACACAGATACGCAGTATTTT